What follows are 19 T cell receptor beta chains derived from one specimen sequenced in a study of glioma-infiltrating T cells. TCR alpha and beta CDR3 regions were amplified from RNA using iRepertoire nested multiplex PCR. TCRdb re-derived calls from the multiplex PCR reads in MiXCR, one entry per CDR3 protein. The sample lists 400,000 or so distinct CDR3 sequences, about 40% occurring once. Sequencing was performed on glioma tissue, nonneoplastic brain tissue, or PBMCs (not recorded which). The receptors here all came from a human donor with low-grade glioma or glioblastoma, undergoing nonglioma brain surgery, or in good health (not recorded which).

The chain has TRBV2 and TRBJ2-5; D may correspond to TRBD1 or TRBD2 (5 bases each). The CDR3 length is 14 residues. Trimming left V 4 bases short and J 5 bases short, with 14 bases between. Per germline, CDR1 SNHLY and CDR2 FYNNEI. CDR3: CASSGGSGYETQYF. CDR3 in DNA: TGTGCCAGCAGTGGCGGGTCAGGGTACGAGACCCAGTACTTC.

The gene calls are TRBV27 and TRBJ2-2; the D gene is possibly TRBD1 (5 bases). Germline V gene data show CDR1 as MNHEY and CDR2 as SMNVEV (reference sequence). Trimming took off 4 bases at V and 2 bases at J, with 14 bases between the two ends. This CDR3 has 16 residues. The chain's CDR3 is CASSSIARENTGELFF. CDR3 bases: TGTGCCAGCAGTTCGATAGCCAGGGAAAACACCGGGGAGCTGTTTTTT.

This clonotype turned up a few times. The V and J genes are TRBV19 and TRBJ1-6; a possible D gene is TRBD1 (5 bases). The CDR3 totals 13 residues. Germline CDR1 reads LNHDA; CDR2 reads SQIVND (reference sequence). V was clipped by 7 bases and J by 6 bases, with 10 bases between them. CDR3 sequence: CASKGQGNSPLHF. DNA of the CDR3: TGTGCCAGTAAGGGCCAGGGTAATTCACCCCTCCACTTT.

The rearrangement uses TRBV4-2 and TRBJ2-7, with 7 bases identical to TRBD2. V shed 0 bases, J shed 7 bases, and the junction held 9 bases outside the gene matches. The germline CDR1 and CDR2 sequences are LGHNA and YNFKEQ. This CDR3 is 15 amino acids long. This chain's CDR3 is CASSQETWGGREQYF. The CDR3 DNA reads TGTGCCAGCAGCCAAGAGACGTGGGGGGGGAGGGAGCAGTACTTC.

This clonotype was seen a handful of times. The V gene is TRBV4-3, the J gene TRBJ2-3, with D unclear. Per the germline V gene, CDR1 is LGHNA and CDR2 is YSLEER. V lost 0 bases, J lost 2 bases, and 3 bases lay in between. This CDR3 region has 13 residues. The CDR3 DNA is TGCGCCAGCAGCCAAGACTTCACAGATACGCAGTATTTT. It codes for CASSQDFTDTQYF.

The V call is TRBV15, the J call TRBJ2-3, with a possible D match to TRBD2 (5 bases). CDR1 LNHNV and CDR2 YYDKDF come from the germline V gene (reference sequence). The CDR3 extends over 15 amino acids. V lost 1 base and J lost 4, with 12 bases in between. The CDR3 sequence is CATSRAGLVSDTQYF. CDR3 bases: TGTGCCACCAGCAGAGCCGGACTGGTCTCAGATACGCAGTATTTT.

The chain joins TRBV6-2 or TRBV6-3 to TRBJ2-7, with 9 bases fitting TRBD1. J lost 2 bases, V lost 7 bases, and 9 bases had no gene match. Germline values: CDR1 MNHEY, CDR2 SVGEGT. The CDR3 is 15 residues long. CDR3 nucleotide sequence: TGTGCCAGCACCCCGTGGGACAGGGTGACCTACGAGCAGTACTTC. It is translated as CASTPWDRVTYEQYF.

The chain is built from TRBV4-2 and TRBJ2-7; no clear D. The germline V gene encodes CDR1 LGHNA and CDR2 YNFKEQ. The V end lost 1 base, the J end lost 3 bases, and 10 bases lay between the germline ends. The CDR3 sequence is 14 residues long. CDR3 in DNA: TGTGCCAGCAGCCAAGGTGACCCTATCTACGAGCAGTACTTC. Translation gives CASSQGDPIYEQYF.

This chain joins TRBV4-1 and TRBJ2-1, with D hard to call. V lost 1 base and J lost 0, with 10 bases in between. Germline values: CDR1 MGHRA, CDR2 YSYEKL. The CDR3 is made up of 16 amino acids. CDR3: CASSQAGVSSYNEQFF. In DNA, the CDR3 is TGCGCCAGCAGCCAAGCTGGCGTGAGCTCCTACAATGAGCAGTTCTTC.

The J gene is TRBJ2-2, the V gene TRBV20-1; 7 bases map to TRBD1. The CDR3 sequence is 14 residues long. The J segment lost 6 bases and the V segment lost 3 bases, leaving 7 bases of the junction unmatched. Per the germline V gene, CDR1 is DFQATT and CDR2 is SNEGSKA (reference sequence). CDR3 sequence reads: CSASSQGVAGELFF. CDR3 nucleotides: TGCAGTGCTAGCTCCCAGGGGGTCGCCGGGGAGCTGTTTTTT.

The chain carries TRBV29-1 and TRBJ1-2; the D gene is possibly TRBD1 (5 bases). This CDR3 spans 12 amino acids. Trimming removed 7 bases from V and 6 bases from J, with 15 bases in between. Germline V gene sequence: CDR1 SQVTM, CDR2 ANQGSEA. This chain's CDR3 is CSGRPLGDGYTF. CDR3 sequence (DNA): TGCAGCGGACGACCCCTAGGGGATGGCTACACCTTC. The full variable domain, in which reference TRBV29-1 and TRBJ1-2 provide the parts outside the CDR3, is SAVISQKPSRDICQRGTSLTIQCQVDSQVTMMFWYRQQPGQSLTLIATANQGSEATYESGFVIDKFPISRPNLTFSTLTVSNMSPEDSSIYLCSGRPLGDGYTFGSGTRLTVV.

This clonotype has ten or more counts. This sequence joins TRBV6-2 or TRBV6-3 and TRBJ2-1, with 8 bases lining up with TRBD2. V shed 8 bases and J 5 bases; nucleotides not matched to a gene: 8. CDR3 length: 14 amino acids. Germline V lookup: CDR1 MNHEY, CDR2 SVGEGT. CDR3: CASSSGPYNNEQFF. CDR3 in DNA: TGTGCCAGCTCTAGCGGGCCTTATAACAATGAGCAGTTCTTC.

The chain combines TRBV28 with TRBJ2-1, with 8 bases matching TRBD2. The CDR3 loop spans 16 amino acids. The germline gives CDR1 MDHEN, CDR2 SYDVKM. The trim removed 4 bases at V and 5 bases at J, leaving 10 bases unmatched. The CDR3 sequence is CASSSSREGLDNEQFF. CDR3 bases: TGTGCCAGCAGTTCCTCGAGAGAGGGACTAGACAATGAGCAGTTCTTC.

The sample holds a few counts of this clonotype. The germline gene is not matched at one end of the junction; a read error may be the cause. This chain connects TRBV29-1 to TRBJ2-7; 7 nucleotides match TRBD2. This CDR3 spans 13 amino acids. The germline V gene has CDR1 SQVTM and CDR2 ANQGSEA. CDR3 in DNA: TGCAGCGTCTCGGGGGGAGAGCCCTATGAGCAGTACTTC. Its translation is CSVSGGEPYEQYF.

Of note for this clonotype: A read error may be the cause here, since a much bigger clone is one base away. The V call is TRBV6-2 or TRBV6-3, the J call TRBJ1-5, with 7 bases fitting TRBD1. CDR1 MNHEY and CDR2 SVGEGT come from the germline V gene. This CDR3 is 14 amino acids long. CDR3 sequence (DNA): TGTGACAGCAGTTATCGACAGGGAAATCAGCCCCAGCATTTT. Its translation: CDSSYRQGNQPQHF.

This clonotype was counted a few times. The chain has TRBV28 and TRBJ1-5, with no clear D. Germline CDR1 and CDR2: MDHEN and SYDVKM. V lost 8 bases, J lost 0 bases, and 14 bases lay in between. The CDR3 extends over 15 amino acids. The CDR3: CASGNQDGSNQPQHF. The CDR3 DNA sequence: TGTGCCAGCGGAAACCAGGACGGTAGCAATCAGCCCCAGCATTTT.

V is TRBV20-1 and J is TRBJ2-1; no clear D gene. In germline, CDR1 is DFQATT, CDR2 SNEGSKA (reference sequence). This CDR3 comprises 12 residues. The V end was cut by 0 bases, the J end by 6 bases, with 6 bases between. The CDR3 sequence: CSARDLLNEQFF. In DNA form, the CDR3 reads TGCAGTGCTAGAGATCTACTCAATGAGCAGTTCTTC.

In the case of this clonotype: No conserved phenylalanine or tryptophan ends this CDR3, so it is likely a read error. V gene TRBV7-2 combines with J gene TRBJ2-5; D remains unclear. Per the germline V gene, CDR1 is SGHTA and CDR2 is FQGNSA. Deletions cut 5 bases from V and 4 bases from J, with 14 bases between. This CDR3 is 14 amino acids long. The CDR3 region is CASSQEERGETQYL. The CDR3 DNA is TGTGCCAGCAGCCAAGAGGAGAGAGGAGAGACCCAGTACCTC.

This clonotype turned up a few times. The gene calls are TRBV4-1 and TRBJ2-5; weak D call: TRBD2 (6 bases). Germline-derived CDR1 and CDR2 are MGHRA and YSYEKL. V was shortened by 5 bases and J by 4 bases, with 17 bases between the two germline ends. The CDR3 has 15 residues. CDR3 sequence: CASSNGPVGGETQYF. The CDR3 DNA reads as TGCGCCAGCAGCAATGGACCCGTGGGGGGAGAGACCCAGTACTTC.